This TCR beta chain originates from a study of T cell responses to AZD1222 COVID-19 vaccine. Here immunoSEQ multiplex PCR was the method, and the copy in TCRdb shows in-frame clones only, minus some. Of about 85,000 clones detected, 90% appear once; the ten largest clones hold about 3%. Study-level results: Without day 14 samples, only post-peak T cell repertoires were studied. Two AZD1222 administrations were followed by greater Spike-specific TCR breadth and depth.

With respect to this clone: Its antigen is currently unknown.

The germline V gene has CDR1 MDHEN and CDR2 SYDVKM. The CDR3 sequence is 14 residues long. V lost 3 bases and J 2 bases, leaving 7 bases between the germline ends. This clonotype originated in an adult in good health. V usage is TRBV28 and J usage is TRBJ2-2; D gene ambiguous. The sequenced sample was peripheral blood, obtained on day 0 of AZD1222 vaccination. The CDR3 region is CASSFPRNTGELFF. CDR3 nucleotide sequence: TGTGCCAGCAGTTTTCCTCGCAACACCGGGGAGCTGTTTTTT.